This T cell receptor (beta chain) was sequenced for a study of technical replicates of blood from four donors. This CDR3 spans 13 amino acids. The junction had 1 base not matched to a gene; V was cut back by 3 bases and J by 2 bases. Germline V CDR1 and CDR2: SGDLS, YYNGEE. Profiled with immunoSEQ multiplex PCR; TCRdb holds only in-frame clones, not every one. The table records roughly 70,000 clones, just under 95% of them present only once. The chain couples TRBV9 to TRBJ2-7, with 8 bases aligning to TRBD1. Sequences were obtained from T cells isolated from PBMCs. The clonotype originates from a human donor in good health. The CDR3 region is CASSGTGPYEQYF. CDR3 nucleotide sequence: TGTGCCAGCAGCGGGACAGGGCCCTACGAGCAGTACTTC.